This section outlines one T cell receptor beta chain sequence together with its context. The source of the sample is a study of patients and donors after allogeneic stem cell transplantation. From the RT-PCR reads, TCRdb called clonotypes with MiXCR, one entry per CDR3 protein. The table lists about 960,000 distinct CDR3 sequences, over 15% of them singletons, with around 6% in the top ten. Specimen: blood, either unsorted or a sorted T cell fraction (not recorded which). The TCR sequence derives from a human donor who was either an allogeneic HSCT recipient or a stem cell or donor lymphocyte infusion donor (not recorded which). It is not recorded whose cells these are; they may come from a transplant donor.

The CDR3: CASSHRRDRMNTEAFF. The CDR3 DNA reads TGCGCCAGCAGCCACCGCCGGGACAGGATGAACACTGAAGCTTTCTTT. The chain recombines TRBV4-1 with TRBJ1-1; 8 bases align to TRBD1. The CDR3 contains 16 residues. The germline V gene encodes CDR1 MGHRA and CDR2 YSYEKL. The V segment lost 3 bases and the J segment 0 bases; nucleotides outside the gene matches: 6.